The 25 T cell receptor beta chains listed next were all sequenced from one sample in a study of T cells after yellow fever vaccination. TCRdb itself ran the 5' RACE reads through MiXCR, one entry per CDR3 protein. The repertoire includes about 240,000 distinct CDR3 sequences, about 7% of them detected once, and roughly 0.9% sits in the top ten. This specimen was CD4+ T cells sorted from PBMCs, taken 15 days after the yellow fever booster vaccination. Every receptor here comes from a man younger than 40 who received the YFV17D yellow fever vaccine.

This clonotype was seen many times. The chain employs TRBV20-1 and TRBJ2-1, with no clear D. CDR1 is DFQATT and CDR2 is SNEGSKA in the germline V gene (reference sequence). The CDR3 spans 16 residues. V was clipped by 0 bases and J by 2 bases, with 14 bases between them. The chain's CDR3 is CSARDVQTLTYNEQFF. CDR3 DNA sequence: TGCAGTGCTAGAGATGTCCAGACGCTAACCTACAATGAGCAGTTCTTC.

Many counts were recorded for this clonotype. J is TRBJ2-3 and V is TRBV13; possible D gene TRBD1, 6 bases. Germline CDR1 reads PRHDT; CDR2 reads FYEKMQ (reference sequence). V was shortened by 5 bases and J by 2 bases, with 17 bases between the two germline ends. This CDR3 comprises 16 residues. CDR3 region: CASSPGPTGDTDTQYF. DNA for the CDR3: TGTGCCAGCAGCCCAGGCCCGACAGGCGACACAGATACGCAGTATTTT.

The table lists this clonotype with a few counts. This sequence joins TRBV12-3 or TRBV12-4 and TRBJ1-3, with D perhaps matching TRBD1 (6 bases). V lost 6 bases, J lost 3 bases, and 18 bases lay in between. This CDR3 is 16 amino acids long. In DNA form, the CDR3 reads TGTGCCAGCAGCCCGGGCGGGGGGCTGGTTGGAAACACCATATATTTT. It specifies CASSPGGGLVGNTIYF.

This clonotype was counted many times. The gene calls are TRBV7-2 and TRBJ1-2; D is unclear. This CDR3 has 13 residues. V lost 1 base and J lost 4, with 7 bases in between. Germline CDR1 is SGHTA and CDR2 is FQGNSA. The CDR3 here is CASSLGSSYGYTF. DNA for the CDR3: TGTGCCAGCAGCTTAGGCAGCTCCTATGGCTACACCTTC. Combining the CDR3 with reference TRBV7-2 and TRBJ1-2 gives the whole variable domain GAGVSQSPSNKVTEKGKDVELRCDPISGHTALYWYRQSLGQGLEFLIYFQGNSAPDKSGLPSDRFSAERTGGSVSTLTIQRTQQEDSAVYLCASSLGSSYGYTFGSGTRLTVV.

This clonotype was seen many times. CDR3 protein: CASSLSDRVRKAFF. Here the CDR3 DNA reads TGTGCCAGCAGTTTATCGGATCGGGTGCGGAAAGCTTTCTTT. The rearrangement uses TRBV28 and TRBJ1-1; D not certain. This CDR3 has 14 amino acids. Trimming shortened V by 1 base and J by 9 bases, and 15 bases separated the two germline ends. CDR1 and CDR2 from the germline V gene are MDHEN and SYDVKM. Drawing the rest from reference TRBV28 and TRBJ1-1, the complete variable domain is DVKVTQSSRYLVKRTGEKVFLECVQDMDHENMFWYRQDPGLGLRLIYFSYDVKMKEKGDIPEGYSVSREKKERFSLILESASTNQTSMYLCASSLSDRVRKAFFGQGTRLTVV.

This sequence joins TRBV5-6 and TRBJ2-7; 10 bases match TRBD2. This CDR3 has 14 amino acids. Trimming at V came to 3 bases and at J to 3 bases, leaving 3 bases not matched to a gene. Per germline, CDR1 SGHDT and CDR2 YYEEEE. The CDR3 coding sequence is TGTGCCAGCAGCTGGGTAGCGGGAGGCTACGAGCAGTACTTC. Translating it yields CASSWVAGGYEQYF.

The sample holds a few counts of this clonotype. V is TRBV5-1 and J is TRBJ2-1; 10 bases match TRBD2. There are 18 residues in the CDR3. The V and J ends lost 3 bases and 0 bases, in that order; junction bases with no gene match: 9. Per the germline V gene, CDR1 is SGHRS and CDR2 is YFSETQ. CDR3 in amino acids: CASSSSSGGIFSYNEQFF. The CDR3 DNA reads TGCGCCAGCAGCTCTTCTAGCGGGGGAATATTCTCCTACAATGAGCAGTTCTTC.

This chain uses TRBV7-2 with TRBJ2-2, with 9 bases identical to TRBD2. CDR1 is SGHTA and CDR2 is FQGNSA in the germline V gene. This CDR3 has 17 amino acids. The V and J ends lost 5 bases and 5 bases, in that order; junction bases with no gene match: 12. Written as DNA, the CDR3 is TGTGCCAGCAGCCCCGGGGTAGCGGGAGTTGGTACCGGGGAGCTGTTTTTT. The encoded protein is CASSPGVAGVGTGELFF.

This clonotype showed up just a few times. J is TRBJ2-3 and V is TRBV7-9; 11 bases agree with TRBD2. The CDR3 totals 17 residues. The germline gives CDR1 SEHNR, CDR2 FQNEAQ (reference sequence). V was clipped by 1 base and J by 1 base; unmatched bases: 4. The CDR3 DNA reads TGTGCCAGCAGCTTAGGGGGGACTAGCGGAGGCACAGATACGCAGTATTTT. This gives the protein CASSLGGTSGGTDTQYF.

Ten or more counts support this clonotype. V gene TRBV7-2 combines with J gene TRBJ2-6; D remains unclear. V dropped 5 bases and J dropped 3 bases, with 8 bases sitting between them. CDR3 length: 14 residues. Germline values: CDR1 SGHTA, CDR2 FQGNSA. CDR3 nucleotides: TGTGCCAGCAGCCCAGATTTTGGGGCCAACGTCCTGACTTTC. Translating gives CASSPDFGANVLTF.

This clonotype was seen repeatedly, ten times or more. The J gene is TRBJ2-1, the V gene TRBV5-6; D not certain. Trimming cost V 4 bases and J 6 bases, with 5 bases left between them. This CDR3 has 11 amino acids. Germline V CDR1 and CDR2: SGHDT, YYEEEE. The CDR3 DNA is TGTGCCAGCAGCGTGTTCAATGAGCAGTTCTTC. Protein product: CASSVFNEQFF.

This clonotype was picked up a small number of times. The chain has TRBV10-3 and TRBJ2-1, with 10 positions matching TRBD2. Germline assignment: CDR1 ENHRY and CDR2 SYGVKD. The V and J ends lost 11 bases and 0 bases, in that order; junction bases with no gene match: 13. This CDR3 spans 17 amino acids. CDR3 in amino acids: CASQGLAGALSYNEQFF. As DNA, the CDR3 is TGTGCCTCCCAGGGGCTAGCGGGAGCACTCTCCTACAATGAGCAGTTCTTC.

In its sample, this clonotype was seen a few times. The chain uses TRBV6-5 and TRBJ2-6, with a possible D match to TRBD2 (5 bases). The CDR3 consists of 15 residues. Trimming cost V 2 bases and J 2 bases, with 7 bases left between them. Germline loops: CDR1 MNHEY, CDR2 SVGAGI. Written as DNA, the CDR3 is TGTGCCAGCAGTTACGCCGGGACTGGGGCCAACGTCCTGACTTTC. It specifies CASSYAGTGANVLTF.

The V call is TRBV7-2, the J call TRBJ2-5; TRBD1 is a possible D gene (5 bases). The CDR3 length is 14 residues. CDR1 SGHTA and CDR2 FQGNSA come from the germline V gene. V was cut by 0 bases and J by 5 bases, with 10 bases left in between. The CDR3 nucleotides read TGTGCCAGCAGCTTAGCTTGGGGCTGGGAGACCCAGTACTTC. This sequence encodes CASSLAWGWETQYF.

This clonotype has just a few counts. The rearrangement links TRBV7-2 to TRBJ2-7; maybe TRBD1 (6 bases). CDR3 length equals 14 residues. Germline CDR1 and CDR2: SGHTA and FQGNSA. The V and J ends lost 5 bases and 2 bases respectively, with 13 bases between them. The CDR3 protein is CASSRDWGPYEQYF. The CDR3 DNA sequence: TGTGCCAGCAGCAGGGATTGGGGGCCCTACGAGCAGTACTTC.

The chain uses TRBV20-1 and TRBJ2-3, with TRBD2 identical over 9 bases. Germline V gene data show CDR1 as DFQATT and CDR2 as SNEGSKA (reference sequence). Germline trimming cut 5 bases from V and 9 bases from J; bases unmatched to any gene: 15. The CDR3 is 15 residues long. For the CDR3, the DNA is TGCAGTGCTGATGGGCGGGGGGGCCCCCTTCACACGCAGTATTTT. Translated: CSADGRGGPLHTQYF.

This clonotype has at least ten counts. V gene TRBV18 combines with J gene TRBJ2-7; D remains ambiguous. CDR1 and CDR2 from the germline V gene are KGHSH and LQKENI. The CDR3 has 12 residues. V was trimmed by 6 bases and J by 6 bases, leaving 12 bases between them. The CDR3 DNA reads TGTGCCAGCTCCCCTATAATAACCGAGCAGTACTTC. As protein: CASSPIITEQYF.

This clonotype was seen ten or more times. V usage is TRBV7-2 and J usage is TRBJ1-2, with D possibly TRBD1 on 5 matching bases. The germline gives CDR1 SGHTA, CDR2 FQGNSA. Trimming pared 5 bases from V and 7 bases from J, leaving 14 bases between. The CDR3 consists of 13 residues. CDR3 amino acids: CASSPDSARGYTF. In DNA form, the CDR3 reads TGTGCCAGCAGCCCCGACAGTGCGCGTGGCTACACCTTC.

The chain's CDR3 is CASSGSGFETQYF. The CDR3 DNA follows: TGTGCCAGCAGTGGGTCGGGGTTCGAGACCCAGTACTTC. The chain is built from TRBV7-9 and TRBJ2-5, with D perhaps TRBD2 (5 bases). Between the trimmed V and J ends, which lost 6 bases and 5 bases, there was a span of 13 bases. Germline loops: CDR1 SEHNR, CDR2 FQNEAQ (reference sequence). The CDR3 has 13 amino acids. Full variable domain (remainder filled in from reference TRBV7-9 and TRBJ2-5): DTGVSQNPRHKITKRGQNVTFRCDPISEHNRLYWYRQTLGQGPEFLTYFQNEAQLEKSRLLSDRFSAERPKGSFSTLEIQRTEQGDSAMYLCASSGSGFETQYFGPGTRLLVL.

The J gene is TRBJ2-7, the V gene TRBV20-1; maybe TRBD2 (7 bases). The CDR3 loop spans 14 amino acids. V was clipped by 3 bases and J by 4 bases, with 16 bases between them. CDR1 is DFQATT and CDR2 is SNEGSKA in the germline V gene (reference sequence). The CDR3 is CSASKGEGQYEQYF. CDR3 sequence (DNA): TGCAGTGCTAGCAAGGGGGAGGGCCAGTACGAGCAGTACTTC.

In nucleotides, the CDR3 is TGTGCCAGCAGCCCTACGAATGGCGGAGATACGCAGTATTTT. As protein: CASSPTNGGDTQYF. This rearrangement joins TRBV3-1 to TRBJ2-3; D unresolved. V dropped 4 bases and J dropped 5 bases, with 13 bases sitting between them. CDR1 and CDR2 from the germline V gene are LGHDT and YNNKEL (reference sequence). The CDR3 contains 14 residues.

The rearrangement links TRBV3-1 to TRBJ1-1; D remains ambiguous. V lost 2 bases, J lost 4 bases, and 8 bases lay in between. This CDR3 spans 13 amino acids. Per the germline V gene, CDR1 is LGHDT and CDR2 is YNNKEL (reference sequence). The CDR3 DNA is TGTGCCAGCAGCCAACGTGGGGTCACTGAAGCTTTCTTT. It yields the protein CASSQRGVTEAFF.

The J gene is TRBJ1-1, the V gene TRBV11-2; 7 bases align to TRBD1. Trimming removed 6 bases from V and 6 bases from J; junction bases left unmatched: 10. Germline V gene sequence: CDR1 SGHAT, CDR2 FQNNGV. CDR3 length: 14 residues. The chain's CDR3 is CASRRDRPQPEAFF. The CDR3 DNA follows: TGTGCCAGCAGGCGGGACAGACCCCAGCCTGAAGCTTTCTTT.

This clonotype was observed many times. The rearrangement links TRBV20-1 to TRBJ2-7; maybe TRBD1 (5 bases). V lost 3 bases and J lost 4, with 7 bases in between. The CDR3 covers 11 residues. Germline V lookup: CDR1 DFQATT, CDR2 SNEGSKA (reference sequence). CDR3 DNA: TGCAGTGCTAGCCCAGGGTACGAGCAGTACTTC. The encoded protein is CSASPGYEQYF.

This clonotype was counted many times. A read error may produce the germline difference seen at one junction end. The CDR3, as DNA: TGTGCCAGCAGTTATGGGCGGGTCCGGCCCGAGCAGTATTTC. Translation gives CASSYGRVRPEQYF. The chain recombines TRBV6-5 with TRBJ2-7; perhaps TRBD2 as D (5 bases). CDR3 size: 14 residues. Looked up from germline, CDR1 is MNHEY and CDR2 is SVGAGI.